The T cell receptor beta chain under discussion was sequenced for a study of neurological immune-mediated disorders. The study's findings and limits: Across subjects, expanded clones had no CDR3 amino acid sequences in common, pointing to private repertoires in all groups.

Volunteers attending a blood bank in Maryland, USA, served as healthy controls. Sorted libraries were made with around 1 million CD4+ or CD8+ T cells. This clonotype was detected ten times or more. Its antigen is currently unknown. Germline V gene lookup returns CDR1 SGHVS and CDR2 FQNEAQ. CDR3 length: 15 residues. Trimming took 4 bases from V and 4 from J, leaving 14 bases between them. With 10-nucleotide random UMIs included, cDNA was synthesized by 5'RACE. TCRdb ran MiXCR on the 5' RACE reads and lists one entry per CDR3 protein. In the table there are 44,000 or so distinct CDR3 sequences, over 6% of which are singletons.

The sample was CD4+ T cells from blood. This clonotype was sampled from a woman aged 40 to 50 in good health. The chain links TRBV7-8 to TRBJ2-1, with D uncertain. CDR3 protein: CASSSPRALYNEQFF. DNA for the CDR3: TGTGCCAGCAGCTCTCCCCGAGCGCTGTACAATGAGCAGTTCTTC.